Detailed here is one T cell receptor beta chain. This clone's antigen is unknown. No clone much larger than this one lies a single base away; base qualities are absent. Looking up the germline V gene yields CDR1 MDHEN and CDR2 SYDVKM. The CDR3 runs 15 residues from the cysteine to the phenylalanine. Only CDR3 DNA remains: 45 bases, in frame from the first base. V lost 3 bases and J lost 2 bases; the stretch between them is 13 bases long. The entry originates in a study of glioma-infiltrating T cells after dendritic cell vaccination (TCRdb year 2016). Context from the whole study: The cohort comprised about 15 glioblastoma patients from Phase I and II dendritic cell vaccination trials, 9 newly diagnosed and 6 with recurrent disease. Survival after dendritic cell vaccination was correlated with TCR sequencing metrics, such as TIL content and the overlap between tumor and blood repertoires. Each patient got three intradermal injections of the dendritic cell vaccine, spaced at biweekly intervals, in the arm below the axilla. In glioblastoma patients vaccinated with dendritic cells, deep sequencing of TCR beta CDR3 regions served to measure the amount of tumor-infiltrating lymphocytes and to compare repertoires between tumor and blood. To make the vaccine, monocyte-derived dendritic cells were cultured for 6 to 7 days with IL-4 and GM-CSF and then pulsed overnight with autologous tumor lysate. Between the early 2000s and the early 2010s, the patients were given dendritic cell vaccination pulsed with autologous tumor lysate.

On the study overall, not on this receptor specifically: No direct relationship between TCR clonality and survival was found, suggesting that a diverse polyclonal response may matter. The cohort was small and heterogeneous, few patients had complete blood and tumor sets, and even fewer had initial-recurrent tumor pairs. Longer time to progression and overall survival after dendritic cell vaccination were predicted by higher estimated pretreatment TIL content. The three-group TCR overlap response model was described as speculative and requiring prospective validation.

Patients were selected for having adequate residual fresh-frozen tumor tissue and more than two years of available survival data. Molecular status otherwise varied across the glioblastoma patients, but none of them carried an isocitrate dehydrogenase mutation. PBMC were collected before vaccination, two weeks after the third vaccination, and at tumor progression if progression occurred. The Qiagen DNeasy Blood extraction Kit was used for extraction of genomic DNA. TCRB CDR3 regions were amplified from approximately 2 ug genomic DNA, or all available DNA if less, using the immunoSEQ assay. The multiplex PCR employed 60 forward primers targeting TCR V beta segments and 13 reverse primers targeting J beta segments. Synthetic control templates were spiked into each sample at limiting dilution to estimate reads per starting template. Reads of 87 bp were generated by sequencing on the Illumina HiSeq System. On the authors' methods: PCR and sequencing errors were removed by a nearest neighbor algorithm that merged closely related sequences. TCR overlap was defined as the percentage of unique tumor TCR beta sequences that were also found in the peripheral blood of the same patient. TCRdb holds this immuneACCESS table with in-frame rearrangements only. Some clones are missing; in checked studies, unresolved V genes explain under half, and the rest has no known cause. That table gives V, J and clone size, and the DNA gave D and trimming. This sample is represented by approximately 100,000 clones; roughly 79% of them were singletons. More than 10% of the sample belongs to the ten largest clones.

The sample here was blood, taken before dendritic cell vaccination. The TCR originated in a human donor with glioblastoma. This chain is built from TRBV28 and TRBJ1-2; the D gene assignment is ambiguous. The CDR3 region reads CASSFLPVKNYGYTF. The DNA sequence is TGTGCCAGCAGTTTTTTACCGGTGAAAAACTATGGCTACACCTTC.